The present entry profiles one T cell receptor beta chain with its context. Its antigen is unidentified. A much larger clone differs by one base, so this may be a read error. Germline CDR1 is SGHVS and CDR2 is FNYEAQ. The CDR3 contains 16 residues. The entry originates in a study of molecular identifiers for immune sequencing clone quantification. The overall study: In replicates, RNA taken from around 20,000 or 100,000 naive CD8 cells was divided five ways, and four portions underwent sequencing. Study-level results: Identical TCR molecules can share a barcode, and this sharing could underestimate highly expanded clone sizes.

One entry per CDR3 protein results from TCRdb running MiXCR on the PCR reads. The table shows around 460,000 distinct CDR3 sequences, with 25% occurring only once. This chain connects TRBV7-6 to TRBJ1-4, with TRBD1 matching 7 bases. The sample consisted of naive CD8+ T cells from blood, with Jurkat cell RNA spiked in. The subset denotes: FACS-sorted CD8+CD4-CCR7+CD45RA+ naive T cells. The TCR was taken from a human donor in good health. Some libraries in this study had Jurkat cell RNA spiked in. The CDR3 DNA follows: TGTGCCAGCGGCTTAGGACAGGCTGCAACTAATGAAAAACTGTTTTTT. Its protein product is CASGLGQAATNEKLFF.